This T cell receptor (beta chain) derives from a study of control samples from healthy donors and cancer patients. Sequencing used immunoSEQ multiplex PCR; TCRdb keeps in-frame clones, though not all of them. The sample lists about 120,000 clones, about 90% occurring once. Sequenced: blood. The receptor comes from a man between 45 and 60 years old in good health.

The DNA for the CDR3 is TGTGCCAGCAGTAACGGTGGACAGCAAGAGACCCAGTACTTC. Protein sequence: CASSNGGQQETQYF. The chain uses TRBV6-5 and TRBJ2-5, with D maybe TRBD1 (6 bases). The CDR3 sequence is 14 residues long. V was trimmed by 5 bases and J by 2 bases, leaving 12 bases between them. CDR1 MNHEY and CDR2 SVGAGI come from the germline V gene.